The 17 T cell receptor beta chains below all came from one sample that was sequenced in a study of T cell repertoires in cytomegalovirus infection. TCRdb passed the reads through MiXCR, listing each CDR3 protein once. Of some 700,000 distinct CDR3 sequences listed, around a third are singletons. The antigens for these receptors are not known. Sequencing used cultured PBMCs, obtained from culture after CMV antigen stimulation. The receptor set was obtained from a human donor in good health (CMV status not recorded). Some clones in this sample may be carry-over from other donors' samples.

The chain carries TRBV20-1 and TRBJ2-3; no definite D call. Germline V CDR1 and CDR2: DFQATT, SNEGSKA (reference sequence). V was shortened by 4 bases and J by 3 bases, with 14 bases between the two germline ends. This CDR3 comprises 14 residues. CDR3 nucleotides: TGCAGTGCTATCCGTGGGCAGCTGACAGATACGCAGTATTTT. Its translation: CSAIRGQLTDTQYF.

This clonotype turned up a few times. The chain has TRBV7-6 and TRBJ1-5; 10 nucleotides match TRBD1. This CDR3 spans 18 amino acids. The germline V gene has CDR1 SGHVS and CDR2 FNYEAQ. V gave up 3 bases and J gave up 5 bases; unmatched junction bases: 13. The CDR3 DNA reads TGTGCCAGCAGCTTGTTTGGCCGGGACAGGGGAGCTCATCAGCCCCAGCATTTT. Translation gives CASSLFGRDRGAHQPQHF.

CDR3 sequence reads: CASSLLERGHENTQYF. The CDR3 DNA follows: TGTGCCAGCAGCTTACTGGAAAGGGGGCATGAAAATACGCAGTATTTT. The chain joins TRBV7-9 to TRBJ2-3; 7 bases agree with TRBD1. Unmatched junction bases numbered 12, after V lost 2 bases and J lost 7 bases. The CDR3 extends over 16 amino acids. The germline gives CDR1 SEHNR, CDR2 FQNEAQ (reference sequence).

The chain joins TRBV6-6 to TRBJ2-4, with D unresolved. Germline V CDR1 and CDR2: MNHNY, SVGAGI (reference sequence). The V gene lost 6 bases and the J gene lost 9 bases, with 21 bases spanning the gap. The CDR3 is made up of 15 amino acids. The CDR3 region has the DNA TGTGCCAGCAGGCCGCCTGGAGTTCTAAGTGTCATTCAGTACTTC. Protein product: CASRPPGVLSVIQYF.

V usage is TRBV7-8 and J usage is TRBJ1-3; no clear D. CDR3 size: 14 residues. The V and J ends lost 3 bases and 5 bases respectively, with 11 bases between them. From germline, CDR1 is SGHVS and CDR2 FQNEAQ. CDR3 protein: CASSLSNERNTIYF. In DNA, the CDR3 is TGTGCCAGCAGCTTGAGTAATGAGCGAAACACCATATATTTT.

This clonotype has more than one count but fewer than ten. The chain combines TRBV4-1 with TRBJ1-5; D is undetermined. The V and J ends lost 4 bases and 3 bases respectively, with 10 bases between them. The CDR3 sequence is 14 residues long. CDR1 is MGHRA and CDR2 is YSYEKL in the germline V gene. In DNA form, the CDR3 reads TGCGCCAGCAGCCGCAACCTTAACAATCAGCCCCAGCATTTT. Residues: CASSRNLNNQPQHF.

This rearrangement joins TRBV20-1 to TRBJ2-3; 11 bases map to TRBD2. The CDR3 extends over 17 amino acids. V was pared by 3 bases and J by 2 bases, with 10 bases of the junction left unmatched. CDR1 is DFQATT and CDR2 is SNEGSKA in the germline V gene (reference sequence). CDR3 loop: CSASPLLAGVNTDTQYF. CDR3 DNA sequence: TGCAGTGCTAGTCCCTTACTAGCGGGGGTAAACACAGATACGCAGTATTTT.

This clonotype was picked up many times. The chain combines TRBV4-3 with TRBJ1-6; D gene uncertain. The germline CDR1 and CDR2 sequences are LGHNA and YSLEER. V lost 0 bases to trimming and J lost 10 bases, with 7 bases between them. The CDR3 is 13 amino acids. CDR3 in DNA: TGCGCCAGCAGCCAAGACCGAGGGTCACCCCTCCACTTT. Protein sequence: CASSQDRGSPLHF.

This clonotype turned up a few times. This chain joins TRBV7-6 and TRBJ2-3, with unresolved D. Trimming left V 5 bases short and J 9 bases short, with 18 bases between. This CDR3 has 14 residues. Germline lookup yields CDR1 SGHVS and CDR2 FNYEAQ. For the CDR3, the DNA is TGTGCCAGCAGCCTGGGTGGGGTTACGAGGACGCAGTATTTT. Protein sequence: CASSLGGVTRTQYF.

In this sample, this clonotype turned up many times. The CDR3 DNA sequence: TGTGCCACCGAGGCGGACTACACAGATACGCAGTATTTT. This translates into CATEADYTDTQYF. J is TRBJ2-3 and V is TRBV7-9, with D possibly matching TRBD2 (6 bases). V was trimmed by 10 bases and J by 2 bases, leaving 13 bases between them. CDR1 is SEHNR and CDR2 is FQNEAQ in the germline V gene (reference sequence). The CDR3 loop spans 13 amino acids.

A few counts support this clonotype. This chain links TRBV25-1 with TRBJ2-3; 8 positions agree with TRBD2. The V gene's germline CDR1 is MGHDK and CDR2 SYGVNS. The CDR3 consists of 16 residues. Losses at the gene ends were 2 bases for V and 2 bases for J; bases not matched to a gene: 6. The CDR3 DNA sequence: TGTGCCAGCAGTGAAAAACTAGCGGACCCCACAGATACGCAGTATTTT. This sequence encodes CASSEKLADPTDTQYF.

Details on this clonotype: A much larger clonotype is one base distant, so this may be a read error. CDR3 sequence (DNA): TGTGCCAGCAGCCCGCAGGGGGGTAACAATCAGCCCCAGCATTTT. Amino acids: CASSPQGGNNQPQHF. The V call is TRBV7-2, the J call TRBJ1-5; the match to TRBD1 covers 7 bases. The V segment lost 5 bases and the J segment 3 bases; nucleotides outside the gene matches: 7. In germline, CDR1 is SGHTA, CDR2 FQGNSA. There are 15 residues in the CDR3.

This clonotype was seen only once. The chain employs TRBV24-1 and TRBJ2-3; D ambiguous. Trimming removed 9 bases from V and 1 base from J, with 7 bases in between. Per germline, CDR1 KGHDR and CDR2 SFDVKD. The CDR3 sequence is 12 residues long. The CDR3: CATDGGTDTQYF. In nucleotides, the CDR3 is TGTGCCACCGATGGGGGCACAGATACGCAGTATTTT.

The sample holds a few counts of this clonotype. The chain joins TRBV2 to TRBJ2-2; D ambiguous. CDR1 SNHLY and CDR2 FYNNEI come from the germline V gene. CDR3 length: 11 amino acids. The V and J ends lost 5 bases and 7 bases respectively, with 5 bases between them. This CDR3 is CASSQVGELFF. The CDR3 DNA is TGTGCCAGCAGTCAGGTCGGGGAGCTGTTTTTT.

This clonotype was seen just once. The CDR3 loop is CASSMTNEKLFF. The DNA of the CDR3 is TGTGCCAGCAGCATGACTAATGAAAAACTGTTTTTT. The rearrangement joins TRBV3-1 to TRBJ1-4; D remains unclear. This CDR3 comprises 12 residues. Trimming took off 5 bases at V and 2 bases at J, with 3 bases between the two ends. The germline gives CDR1 LGHDT, CDR2 YNNKEL (reference sequence).

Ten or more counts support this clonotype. DNA for the CDR3: TGTGCCAGCAGCCCAGGGGGAAACACTGAAGCTTTCTTT. This encodes CASSPGGNTEAFF. The J gene is TRBJ1-1, the V gene TRBV7-2; 7 bases map to TRBD1. V dropped 5 bases and J dropped 2; count of bases not matched to a gene: 2. The CDR3 is made up of 13 amino acids. Per germline, CDR1 SGHTA and CDR2 FQGNSA.

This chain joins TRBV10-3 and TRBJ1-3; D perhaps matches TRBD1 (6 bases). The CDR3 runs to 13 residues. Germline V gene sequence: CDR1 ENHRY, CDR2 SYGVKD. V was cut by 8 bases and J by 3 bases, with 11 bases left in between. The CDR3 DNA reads TGTGCCATCGGACAGACCGATGGAAACACCATATATTTT. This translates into CAIGQTDGNTIYF.